This T cell receptor (beta chain) was identified in a study of post-analysis software for immune sequencing data. This clonotype was detected only a few times. The antigen remains undetermined. Built from TCR beta cDNA, the libraries had unique molecular identifiers in them. MiXCR, applied by TCRdb to the PCR reads, yields one record per CDR3 protein. The sample includes roughly 700,000 distinct CDR3 sequences, 30% of them seen just once. Study conclusions and caveats: Diversity measured as normalized Chao1 was significantly lower in multiple sclerosis patients than in controls.

The TCR comes from a girl between 5 and 17 years old with multiple sclerosis. The sequenced material came from blood.

In nucleotides, the CDR3 is TGTGCCAGCAGCAAGGTTTCAGCGGGAGCACAGCAGTACTTC. Protein: CASSKVSAGAQQYF. The chain links TRBV5-5 to TRBJ2-7; 8 bases line up with TRBD2. CDR1 is SGHKS, CDR2 YYEKEE, per germline (reference sequence). J lost 8 bases, V lost 4 bases, and 11 bases had no gene match. CDR3 length: 14 amino acids. The entire variable domain, with the rest obtained from reference TRBV5-5 and TRBJ2-7, is as follows: DAGVTQSPTHLIKTRGQQVTLRCSPISGHKSVSWYQQVLGQGPQFIFQYYEKEERGRGNFPDRFSARQFPNYSSELNVNALLLGDSALYLCASSKVSAGAQQYFGPGTRLTVT.